This T cell receptor beta chain appears in the sequencing data of a study of cytomegalovirus exposure and HLA in healthy donors. Overall study context: The study's early data release held about 85 million unique TCRs from HLA-typed donors. Study results and caveats: In a later analysis, HLA-C alleles had the fewest associated TCRs, DRB1 alleles the most. V- and J-gene trimming of TCR beta was linked (in a later analysis) to a missense DCLRE1C variant. According to a later analysis, donors in an Asian-associated ancestry cluster reportedly had fewer N-insertions than the roughly 720-donor mean.

Primers included in the PCR were 60 Vbeta and 13 Jbeta primers. This table comes from immunoSEQ multiplex PCR, and its TCRdb copy is limited to in-frame clones, with some not included. In the table there are around 64,000 clones, more than 75% of which are singletons. V was pared by 1 base and J by 6 bases, with 14 bases between. The CDR3 length is 15 residues. The germline CDR1 and CDR2 sequences are SGHRS and YFSETQ. With regard to this clone: Its antigen remains unidentified.

Sequenced material: PBMCs. The origin of this receptor is a young man in good health and CMV-seropositive. The chain recombines TRBV5-1 with TRBJ2-1; D remains ambiguous. CDR3: CASSLQLTASNEQFF. The CDR3 DNA reads TGCGCCAGCAGCTTGCAGTTAACCGCTAGCAATGAGCAGTTCTTC.